The next 11 T cell receptor beta chains were all read from a single sample in a study of identical twins. TCRdb used MiXCR to reprocess the 5' RACE reads, holding one entry per CDR3 protein. The sample lists 600,000 to 850,000 distinct CDR3 sequences, 15% to 20% occurring once. These data also featured in a second study, about T cells expressing NK-cell markers.

Sequenced: PBMCs. The receptors here all came from a woman aged 18 to 35 in good health.

This chain uses TRBV18 with TRBJ1-2; 9 positions agree with TRBD1. The V gene end was trimmed by 6 bases and the J gene end by 4 bases; junction bases not matched to a gene: 9. Germline-derived CDR1 and CDR2 are KGHSH and LQKENI. The CDR3 is made up of 15 amino acids. CDR3 loop: CASSLRDRVLYGYTF. The CDR3 nucleotides are TGTGCCAGCTCGCTCCGGGACAGGGTTCTCTATGGCTACACCTTC.

The gene calls are TRBV29-1 and TRBJ2-1, with TRBD1 matching 9 bases. J lost 4 bases, V lost 4 bases, and 2 bases had no gene match. This CDR3 region has 13 residues. The V gene's germline CDR1 is SQVTM and CDR2 ANQGSEA. This CDR3 reads CSVGGTGYNEQFF. DNA of the CDR3: TGCAGCGTTGGCGGGACAGGGTACAATGAGCAGTTCTTC.

This clonotype showed up just a few times. The rearrangement uses TRBV7-2 and TRBJ2-7, with a tentative D call TRBD2 (6 bases). The CDR3 length is 14 residues. The V gene lost 2 bases and the J gene lost 6 bases, with 14 bases spanning the gap. Germline-derived CDR1 and CDR2 are SGHTA and FQGNSA. The CDR3 protein is CASSLRDSLGEQYF. The CDR3 bases are TGTGCCAGCAGCTTACGGGACTCGTTAGGCGAGCAGTACTTC.

This rearrangement joins TRBV20-1 to TRBJ2-1, with D unresolved. Trimming pared 0 bases from V and 0 bases from J, leaving 6 bases between. CDR3 length equals 14 residues. Germline V gene sequence: CDR1 DFQATT, CDR2 SNEGSKA (reference sequence). CDR3 nucleotides: TGCAGTGCTAGAGATGGATTCTCCTACAATGAGCAGTTCTTC. Translation gives CSARDGFSYNEQFF.

This rearrangement joins TRBV7-2 to TRBJ2-1; unclear D gene. This CDR3 is 9 amino acids long. V gave up 7 bases and J gave up 9 bases, with 4 bases separating them. Germline V gene lookup returns CDR1 SGHTA and CDR2 FQGNSA. The CDR3: CASTLEQFF. CDR3 sequence (DNA): TGTGCCAGCACCCTTGAGCAGTTCTTC.

The genes are TRBV10-3 and TRBJ2-3; no clear D. Germline assignment: CDR1 ENHRY and CDR2 SYGVKD. The CDR3 length is 13 residues. Deletions cut 2 bases from V and 1 base from J, with 4 bases between. The CDR3 DNA is TGTGCCATCAGTGAGGGGGGCACAGATACGCAGTATTTT. It is translated as CAISEGGTDTQYF.

This clonotype was detected only a few times. This chain joins TRBV6-1 and TRBJ1-6, with a possible D match to TRBD1 (5 bases). V was trimmed by 6 bases and J by 9 bases, leaving 15 bases between them. The V gene's germline CDR1 is MNHNS and CDR2 SASEGT. The CDR3 extends over 14 amino acids. The CDR3 region has the DNA TGTGCCAGCAGGGCCGGGACGGCGCGTTCACCCCTCCACTTT. Its protein is CASRAGTARSPLHF.

The V call is TRBV6-1, the J call TRBJ2-2; no clear D gene. CDR1 and CDR2 from the germline V gene are MNHNS and SASEGT. The CDR3 is 15 residues long. V lost 3 bases and J 7 bases, leaving 15 bases between the germline ends. As DNA, the CDR3 is TGTGCCAGCAGTGAGTGGCGAGGAGACGGCGGGGAGCTGTTTTTT. Translating gives CASSEWRGDGGELFF.

J is TRBJ2-7 and V is TRBV6-1, with 7 bases aligning to TRBD2. From germline, CDR1 is MNHNS and CDR2 SASEGT. The CDR3 length is 15 residues. With V trimmed by 4 bases and J by 0 bases, 6 bases remained unmatched. This CDR3 reads CASSVSGTNSYEQYF. For the CDR3, the DNA is TGTGCCAGCAGTGTTTCCGGGACTAACTCCTACGAGCAGTACTTC.

This clonotype was detected only a few times. This chain connects TRBV10-1 to TRBJ2-1; 9 bases line up with TRBD1. The germline gives CDR1 WNHNN, CDR2 SYGVQD (reference sequence). V was pared by 6 bases and J by 8 bases, with 8 bases of the junction left unmatched. The CDR3 is 14 residues long. CDR3 sequence reads: CASRPGQGPYEQFF. CDR3 coding DNA: TGCGCCAGCAGACCGGGACAGGGTCCCTATGAGCAGTTCTTC.

The chain is built from TRBV4-3 and TRBJ2-3; TRBD2 agrees at 9 bases. CDR1 and CDR2 (germline): LGHNA, YSLEER. The length of the CDR3 is 19 residues. The J segment lost 4 bases and the V segment lost 3 bases, leaving 17 bases of the junction unmatched. The CDR3 coding sequence is TGCGCCAGCAGCCAGTCCGCCGTAGCGGGAGCTGGTGTCCCAGATACGCAGTATTTT. Protein product: CASSQSAVAGAGVPDTQYF.